The rows below give T cell receptor beta chains drawn from one sample of a study of blood T cell repertoires in COVID-19. TCRdb's copy holds only in-frame clones and misses some; the assay was immunoSEQ multiplex PCR. The sample lists 150,000 to 200,000 clones; over 65% were seen once. Sequenced input: peripheral blood. These receptor sequences come from a woman aged 80 or over with acute or convalescent COVID-19. Each CDR3 is given with its conserved first and last residue. Each record gives: V gene, D gene, J gene, clone size, CDR3 protein, CDR3 DNA. A D gene is named only where the DNA matches it firmly. Expanded clones get a size class; other rows say once, few or many, or leave the size out.

v_call: TRBV6-5
d_call: NA
j_call: TRBJ2-7
clone_size: NA
cdr3_aa: CATGGLSISREQYF
cdr3_nt: TGTGCCACCGGGGGGCTATCGATTTCTAGGGAGCAGTACTTC

v_call: TRBV6-5
d_call: TRBD1
j_call: TRBJ2-5
clone_size: NA
cdr3_aa: CAIGTVQETQYF
cdr3_nt: TGTGCCATCGGGACAGTCCAAGAGACCCAGTACTTC

v_call: TRBV28
d_call: TRBD1
j_call: TRBJ2-7
clone_size: NA
cdr3_aa: CASGTSQGAGEQYF
cdr3_nt: TGTGCCAGCGGGACAAGTCAGGGGGCGGGTGAGCAGTACTTC

v_call: TRBV6-5
d_call: NA
j_call: TRBJ2-7
clone_size: NA
cdr3_aa: CASRTVGTVSYEQYF
cdr3_nt: TGTGCCAGCAGGACCGTTGGAACAGTCTCCTACGAGCAGTACTTC

v_call: TRBV28
d_call: NA
j_call: TRBJ1-6
clone_size: few
cdr3_aa: CASSPPLFSPLHF
cdr3_nt: TGTGCCAGCAGCCCCCCTTTGTTTTCACCCCTCCACTTT

v_call: TRBV27
d_call: NA
j_call: TRBJ2-7
clone_size: NA
cdr3_aa: CASSPPLSGGGGDEQYF
cdr3_nt: TGTGCCAGCAGTCCCCCCCTGAGTGGGGGCGGGGGAGACGAGCAGTACTTC

v_call: TRBV27
d_call: TRBD1
j_call: TRBJ2-7
clone_size: few
cdr3_aa: CASSLWTGKSEQYF
cdr3_nt: TGTGCCAGCAGTTTGTGGACAGGGAAATCCGAGCAGTACTTC

v_call: TRBV3-1/TRBV3-2
d_call: NA
j_call: TRBJ2-2
clone_size: NA
cdr3_aa: CASSLKRGLENTGELFF
cdr3_nt: TGTGCCAGCAGTCTGAAAAGGGGCCTTGAGAACACCGGGGAGCTGTTTTTT

v_call: TRBV30
d_call: NA
j_call: TRBJ2-7
clone_size: once
cdr3_aa: CAWSSHGTEQYF
cdr3_nt: TGTGCCTGGAGCTCCCACGGTACCGAGCAGTACTTC

v_call: TRBV9
d_call: TRBD1
j_call: TRBJ2-6
clone_size: NA
cdr3_aa: CASSADRVPGANVLTF
cdr3_nt: TGTGCCAGCAGCGCGGACAGGGTACCCGGGGCCAACGTCCTGACTTTC

v_call: TRBV12-3/TRBV12-4
d_call: NA
j_call: TRBJ1-1
clone_size: NA
cdr3_aa: CASLGGTEAFF
cdr3_nt: TGTGCCAGCTTAGGGGGCACTGAAGCTTTCTTT

v_call: TRBV3-1/TRBV3-2
d_call: NA
j_call: TRBJ2-7
clone_size: once
cdr3_aa: CASSQDPSHFDEQYF
cdr3_nt: TGTGCCAGCAGCCAAGATCCGAGCCACTTCGACGAGCAGTACTTC

v_call: TRBV2
d_call: NA
j_call: TRBJ2-7
clone_size: NA
cdr3_aa: CASMTESSYEQYF
cdr3_nt: TGTGCCAGTATGACGGAGAGCTCCTACGAGCAGTACTTC

v_call: TRBV5-1
d_call: TRBD2
j_call: TRBJ2-3
clone_size: NA
cdr3_aa: CASSSTSGSTDTQYF
cdr3_nt: TGCGCCAGCAGCTCTACTAGCGGTTCCACAGATACGCAGTATTTT

v_call: TRBV11-2
d_call: NA
j_call: TRBJ1-1
clone_size: NA
cdr3_aa: CASSTDSWNTEAFF
cdr3_nt: TGTGCCAGCAGCACGGACAGCTGGAACACTGAAGCTTTCTTT

v_call: TRBV19
d_call: TRBD1
j_call: TRBJ2-2
clone_size: NA
cdr3_aa: CASSIRAGGAGELFF
cdr3_nt: TGTGCCAGTAGTATAAGGGCAGGGGGTGCCGGGGAGCTGTTTTTT

v_call: TRBV30
d_call: TRBD1
j_call: TRBJ1-5
clone_size: NA
cdr3_aa: CAWNSQGGQPQHF
cdr3_nt: TGTGCCTGGAACTCCCAGGGGGGTCAGCCCCAGCATTTT

v_call: TRBV15
d_call: TRBD1
j_call: TRBJ2-7
clone_size: NA
cdr3_aa: CATSKVGQGVDEQYF
cdr3_nt: TGTGCCACCAGCAAGGTAGGGCAGGGGGTGGACGAGCAGTACTTC

v_call: TRBV4-3
d_call: TRBD1
j_call: TRBJ1-2
clone_size: NA
cdr3_aa: CASSQNDRANYGYTF
cdr3_nt: TGCGCCAGCAGCCAAAACGACAGGGCTAACTATGGCTACACCTTC

v_call: TRBV5-1
d_call: NA
j_call: TRBJ2-5
clone_size: few
cdr3_aa: CASSQTQGIEETQYF
cdr3_nt: TGCGCCAGCAGCCAAACCCAGGGGATTGAAGAGACCCAGTACTTC

v_call: TRBV7-3
d_call: NA
j_call: TRBJ2-2
clone_size: NA
cdr3_aa: CASSSGYTGELFF
cdr3_nt: TGTGCCAGCAGCTCAGGGTACACCGGGGAGCTGTTTTTT

v_call: TRBV30
d_call: NA
j_call: TRBJ2-7
clone_size: NA
cdr3_aa: CAWSGGPGLRSGEQYF
cdr3_nt: TGTGCCTGGAGTGGGGGACCGGGACTGCGGTCTGGCGAGCAGTACTTC

v_call: TRBV6-5
d_call: TRBD1
j_call: TRBJ1-4
clone_size: NA
cdr3_aa: CASSLSGTGDEKLFF
cdr3_nt: TGTGCCAGCAGTTTATCCGGGACAGGGGATGAAAAACTGTTTTTT

v_call: TRBV24-1
d_call: NA
j_call: TRBJ1-6
clone_size: NA
cdr3_aa: CATRGAENSPLHF
cdr3_nt: TGTGCCACCAGGGGGGCAGAAAATTCACCCCTCCACTTT

v_call: TRBV3-1/TRBV3-2
d_call: NA
j_call: TRBJ2-1
clone_size: NA
cdr3_aa: CASSRQNNEQFF
cdr3_nt: TGTGCCAGCAGCCGGCAAAACAATGAGCAGTTCTTC